The 31 T cell receptor beta chains given below trace back to one sample, sequenced in a study of blood T cell repertoires in COVID-19 (dated by TCRdb to between 2020 and 2021). The library was generated by the immunoSEQ multiplex PCR assay. The table comes from immuneACCESS by way of TCRdb, which keeps in-frame sequences with V and J called. Part of the clones is missing from these tables; in studies checked, under half for an unresolved V gene and the rest for unknown reasons. The sample profile shows 180,000 or so clones; about nine tenths of them were found once. Clones ranked in the top ten supply around 3.5% of the sample. The sample consisted of peripheral blood. These receptors all stem from a man aged 65-85 years with acute or convalescent COVID-19.

This clone appeared a few times. V gene TRBV28 combines with J gene TRBJ1-2; TRBD1 is a possible D gene (5 bases). The V end lost 7 bases, the J end lost 7 bases, and 16 bases lay between the germline ends. This CDR3 has 13 amino acids. The germline V gene encodes CDR1 MDHEN and CDR2 SYDVKM. CDR3 DNA sequence: TGTGCCAGCAAATTAGGGCTTAGGGGTGGCTACACCTTC. It codes for CASKLGLRGGYTF.

The rearrangement joins TRBV30 to TRBJ2-5, with a possible D match to TRBD1 (6 bases). The germline CDR1 and CDR2 sequences are GTSNPN and SVGIG (reference sequence). Trimming took off 3 bases at V and 9 bases at J, with 17 bases between the two ends. This CDR3 spans 13 amino acids. The CDR3 reads CAWREQGSLAQYF. CDR3 DNA sequence: TGTGCCTGGAGGGAACAGGGATCTCTAGCCCAGTACTTC.

This sequence joins TRBV4-1 and TRBJ2-7; 9 nucleotides line up with TRBD1. Germline CDR1 is MGHRA and CDR2 is YSYEKL. V shed 0 bases, J shed 3 bases, and the junction held 6 bases outside the gene matches. There are 16 residues in the CDR3. CDR3 sequence reads: CASSQDGRQGVYEQYF. CDR3 DNA: TGCGCCAGCAGCCAAGACGGGAGACAGGGGGTCTACGAGCAGTACTTC.

The CDR3 loop is CASSQDRDKNIQYF. CDR3 DNA sequence: TGTGCCAGTAGTCAAGACAGGGACAAAAACATTCAGTACTTC. The chain carries TRBV19 and TRBJ2-4; 7 nucleotides align to TRBD1. The CDR3 is 14 residues long. Trimming took 5 bases from V and 3 from J; bases not matched to a gene: 4. In germline, CDR1 is LNHDA, CDR2 SQIVND (reference sequence). The full variable domain, its missing parts supplied by reference TRBV19 and TRBJ2-4, is DGGITQSPKYLFRKEGQNVTLSCEQNLNHDAMYWYRQDPGQGLRLIYYSQIVNDFQKGDIAEGYSVSREKKESFPLTVTSAQKNPTAFYLCASSQDRDKNIQYFGAGTRLSVL.

V gene TRBV5-8 combines with J gene TRBJ2-5; D gene uncertain. The CDR3 totals 14 residues. Germline CDR1 is SGHTS and CDR2 is YDEGEE. Trimming shortened V by 1 base and J by 4 bases, and 11 bases separated the two germline ends. The CDR3 sequence: CASSLKGGGETQYF. The CDR3 DNA reads TGTGCCAGCAGCTTGAAAGGCGGCGGAGAGACCCAGTACTTC.

The V and J genes are TRBV27 and TRBJ1-5; TRBD1 is a possible D gene (6 bases). The V gene lost 6 bases and the J gene lost 6 bases, with 12 bases spanning the gap. CDR1 and CDR2 (germline): MNHEY, SMNVEV (reference sequence). The CDR3 is made up of 13 amino acids. The CDR3 DNA reads as TGTGCCAGCAGGCAGGGGACCCTTCAGCCCCAGCATTTT. It specifies CASRQGTLQPQHF.

The table lists this clone with a count of one. The chain joins TRBV7-9 to TRBJ2-1, with D possibly TRBD1 on 6 matching bases. The germline CDR1 and CDR2 sequences are SEHNR and FQNEAQ (reference sequence). V was trimmed by 5 bases and J by 6 bases, leaving 14 bases between them. CDR3 length: 14 amino acids. The DNA for the CDR3 is TGTGCCAGCAGCCCGAAAGTAGGGGGCAATGAGCAGTTCTTC. Protein sequence: CASSPKVGGNEQFF.

This rearrangement joins TRBV16 to TRBJ1-2; possible D gene TRBD1, 5 bases. The germline CDR1 and CDR2 sequences are KGHSY and FQNENV. V lost 6 bases to trimming and J lost 6 bases, with 14 bases between them. This CDR3 is built from 13 residues. CDR3 sequence (DNA): TGTGCCAGCAGTCCGACAGCCACTAATGGCTACACCTTC. Translation: CASSPTATNGYTF.

V and J are TRBV2 and TRBJ1-4; possibly TRBD1 for D (5 bases). The CDR3 spans 13 residues. The ends were cut back, 8 bases at V and 5 bases at J, with 12 bases in the middle. Germline V gene data show CDR1 as SNHLY and CDR2 as FYNNEI. CDR3 residues: CASSRDSNEKLFF. The DNA for the CDR3 is TGTGCCAGCTCCCGGGACTCAAATGAAAAACTGTTTTTT.

To note about this clone: The sample has other DNA sequences that encode this CDR3 too. The chain is built from TRBV5-1 and TRBJ1-1; 9 bases fit TRBD1. The germline V gene has CDR1 SGHRS and CDR2 YFSETQ. This CDR3 is 15 amino acids long. Trimming at V came to 0 bases and at J to 4 bases, leaving 4 bases not matched to a gene. In nucleotides, the CDR3 is TGCGCCAGCAGCTTGGACGGACAGGGGAGCACTGAAGCTTTCTTT. Translated: CASSLDGQGSTEAFF. Using reference TRBV5-1 and TRBJ1-1 for the parts outside the CDR3, the full variable domain is KAGVTQTPRYLIKTRGQQVTLSCSPISGHRSVSWYQQTPGQGLQFLFEYFSETQRNKGNFPGRFSGRQFSNSRSEMNVSTLELGDSALYLCASSLDGQGSTEAFFGQGTRLTVV.

V is TRBV19 and J is TRBJ1-1; perhaps TRBD1 as D (6 bases). This CDR3 has 12 amino acids. Germline values: CDR1 LNHDA, CDR2 SQIVND (reference sequence). V was trimmed by 5 bases and J by 11 bases, leaving 15 bases between them. Written as DNA, the CDR3 is TGTGCCAGTAGTGATACAGGGTTCGGCGCTTTCTTT. This codes for CASSDTGFGAFF.

The chain carries TRBV29-1 and TRBJ2-7; the match to TRBD1 covers 9 bases. V lost 7 bases to trimming and J lost 6 bases; unmatched junction nucleotides: 13. In germline, CDR1 is SQVTM, CDR2 ANQGSEA. The CDR3 extends over 14 amino acids. CDR3 nucleotides: TGCAGCGCACGACTAGACAGGGGGGCGGGCGAGCAGTACTTC. Encoded protein: CSARLDRGAGEQYF.

The rearrangement links TRBV30 to TRBJ2-1; 13 positions agree with TRBD2. Germline values: CDR1 GTSNPN, CDR2 SVGIG (reference sequence). Trimming at V came to 2 bases and at J to 7 bases, leaving 5 bases not matched to a gene. This CDR3 has 15 residues. The CDR3 DNA reads TGTGCCTGGAGTCCGGGACTAGCGGGAATGAATGAGCAGTTCTTC. Translated: CAWSPGLAGMNEQFF.

V and J are TRBV7-9 and TRBJ1-6, with D possibly TRBD1 on 5 matching bases. With 5 bases removed from V and 7 bases from J, the gap between germline ends came to 15 bases. The CDR3 is made up of 15 amino acids. Germline V lookup: CDR1 SEHNR, CDR2 FQNEAQ (reference sequence). Here the CDR3 DNA reads TGTGCCAGCAGCCCTATTAGGGGTACGAATTCACCCCTCCACTTT. Amino acids: CASSPIRGTNSPLHF.

The rearrangement uses TRBV5-4 and TRBJ2-5; 9 bases line up with TRBD2. Unmatched junction bases numbered 8, after V lost 3 bases and J lost 5 bases. CDR1 and CDR2 from the germline V gene are SGHNT and YYREEE (reference sequence). The CDR3 is 15 amino acids. The CDR3 is CASSSGGGAGETQYF. Written as DNA, the CDR3 is TGTGCCAGCAGCTCCGGCGGGGGGGCGGGGGAGACCCAGTACTTC.

The chain links TRBV28 to TRBJ2-4; tentative D call: TRBD2 (5 bases). Between the trimmed V and J ends, which lost 2 bases and 0 bases, there was a span of 8 bases. This CDR3 spans 15 amino acids. CDR1 is MDHEN, CDR2 SYDVKM, per germline. The CDR3 sequence is CASSLRELAKNIQYF. The CDR3 nucleotides read TGTGCCAGCAGTTTACGGGAATTAGCCAAAAACATTCAGTACTTC.

J is TRBJ1-4 and V is TRBV15; TRBD1 matches at 7 bases. The J segment lost 7 bases and the V segment lost 5 bases, leaving 10 bases of the junction unmatched. This CDR3 contains 15 residues. CDR1 is LNHNV and CDR2 is YYDKDF in the germline V gene (reference sequence). The CDR3 nucleotides read TGTGCCACCAGCCCGAGACAAGGGGGCGGTGAAAAACTGTTTTTT. Translation: CATSPRQGGGEKLFF.

Only one count was recorded for this clone. The rearrangement joins TRBV7-2 to TRBJ1-4, with D perhaps TRBD1 (6 bases). V shed 5 bases and J shed 7 bases, with 14 bases lying between them. Looked up from germline, CDR1 is SGHTA and CDR2 is FQGNSA. The CDR3 extends over 14 amino acids. The CDR3 here is CASSPSRGSEKLFF. The CDR3 DNA sequence: TGTGCCAGCAGCCCATCAAGGGGGAGTGAAAAACTGTTTTTT.

This chain connects TRBV10-1 to TRBJ1-2, with D unresolved. Germline CDR1 reads WNHNN; CDR2 reads SYGVQD (reference sequence). The CDR3 has 8 amino acids. Trimming left V 10 bases short and J 5 bases short, with 2 bases between. DNA for the CDR3: TGCGCCACATATGGCTACACCTTC. As protein: CATYGYTF.

The V call is TRBV25-1, the J call TRBJ1-1, with D perhaps TRBD1 (5 bases). The CDR3 runs to 14 residues. Germline-derived CDR1 and CDR2 are MGHDK and SYGVNS. V lost 5 bases and J lost 6, with 16 bases in between. The CDR3 DNA reads as TGTGCCAGCAGTCACAGGTGGGAAGGGGCTGAAGCTTTCTTT. Amino acid sequence: CASSHRWEGAEAFF.

This clone appeared once. The chain joins TRBV7-2 to TRBJ2-1, with D possibly being TRBD1 (6 bases). Germline-derived CDR1 and CDR2 are SGHTA and FQGNSA. The CDR3 is 13 amino acids. The V end was cut by 5 bases, the J end by 7 bases, with 12 bases between. The DNA of the CDR3 is TGTGCCAGCAGCACCCGGACAGTGAATGAGCAGTTCTTC. Its translation: CASSTRTVNEQFF.

This chain uses TRBV9 with TRBJ2-1, with 8 bases aligning to TRBD1. J lost 5 bases, V lost 2 bases, and 3 bases had no gene match. Looked up from germline, CDR1 is SGDLS and CDR2 is YYNGEE. The CDR3 spans 14 residues. The CDR3 nucleotides are TGTGCCAGCAGCGTCCAGGGGGCCAACAATGAGCAGTTCTTC. Its protein is CASSVQGANNEQFF.

V and J are TRBV2 and TRBJ2-3; 8 bases map to TRBD1. With V trimmed by 6 bases and J by 1 base, 6 bases remained unmatched. The length of the CDR3 is 15 residues. Germline-derived CDR1 and CDR2 are SNHLY and FYNNEI. The CDR3, as DNA: TGTGCCAGCAGCGATACAGGGGGAGGCACAGATACGCAGTATTTT. As protein: CASSDTGGGTDTQYF. The whole variable domain, remainder taken from reference TRBV2 and TRBJ2-3, is EPEVTQTPSHQVTQMGQEVILRCVPISNHLYFYWYRQILGQKVEFLVSFYNNEISEKSEIFDDQFSVERPDGSNFTLKIRSTKLEDSAMYFCASSDTGGGTDTQYFGPGTRLTVL.

In regard to this clone: A junction boundary mismatches the germline segment, possibly from a read error. This chain links TRBV6-2 or TRBV6-3 with TRBJ1-2, with D hard to call. The CDR3 sequence is 14 residues long. Looked up from germline, CDR1 is MNHEY and CDR2 is SVGEGT. In DNA form, the CDR3 reads TGTGCCAGCAGTCACGGAAGACAAGGTTCCTCAGGTCCCTTC. Encoded protein: CASSHGRQGSSGPF.

This chain links TRBV5-1 with TRBJ2-1, with TRBD2 identical over 11 bases. This CDR3 is 17 amino acids long. V gave up 1 base and J gave up 2 bases; unmatched junction bases: 5. The V gene's germline CDR1 is SGHRS and CDR2 YFSETQ. Written as DNA, the CDR3 is TGCGCCAGCAGCTTGACTAGCGGGAGCGTGGCCTACAATGAGCAGTTCTTC. Protein sequence: CASSLTSGSVAYNEQFF.

This clone was seen more than once but under ten times. This chain links TRBV6-5 with TRBJ2-1; a possible D gene is TRBD1 (6 bases). CDR1 MNHEY and CDR2 SVGAGI come from the germline V gene. V lost 4 bases and J lost 10, with 14 bases in between. The CDR3 spans 13 residues. For the CDR3, the DNA is TGTGCCAGCAGTTCCCCCCAGGGGCGAGAGCAGTTCTTC. It codes for CASSSPQGREQFF.

The rearrangement joins TRBV7-9 to TRBJ1-2; no clear D gene. V lost 1 base and J lost 4, with 10 bases in between. This CDR3 spans 14 amino acids. From germline, CDR1 is SEHNR and CDR2 FQNEAQ (reference sequence). The CDR3 spells CASSLVAGSYGYTF. The CDR3 bases are TGTGCCAGCAGCTTAGTCGCGGGCTCCTATGGCTACACCTTC. The variable domain in full, with the rest retrieved from reference TRBV7-9 and TRBJ1-2, is DTGVSQNPRHKITKRGQNVTFRCDPISEHNRLYWYRQTLGQGPEFLTYFQNEAQLEKSRLLSDRFSAERPKGSFSTLEIQRTEQGDSAMYLCASSLVAGSYGYTFGSGTRLTVV.

CDR3 sequence reads: CASTPGTEHYEQYF. The CDR3, as DNA: TGTGCCAGTACACCCGGGACAGAACACTACGAGCAGTACTTC. The chain carries TRBV2 and TRBJ2-7; 7 positions agree with TRBD1. The ends lost 9 bases at V and 3 bases at J; junction bases unmatched: 11. The CDR3 has 14 residues. Germline-derived CDR1 and CDR2 are SNHLY and FYNNEI.

V gene TRBV14 combines with J gene TRBJ1-2, with D unclear. V was pared by 1 base and J by 6 bases, with 12 bases between. Per the germline V gene, CDR1 is SGHDN and CDR2 is FVKESK. The CDR3 spans 14 residues. CDR3 in DNA: TGTGCCAGCAGCCAAGGTTTGGCAGCGGATGGCTACACCTTC. This translates into CASSQGLAADGYTF.

The chain recombines TRBV28 with TRBJ1-6; possibly TRBD1 for D (6 bases). The CDR3 covers 16 residues. V gave up 6 bases and J gave up 7 bases, with 19 bases separating them. CDR1 and CDR2 (germline): MDHEN, SYDVKM. The CDR3 loop reads CASRAQGESWNSPLHF. CDR3 in DNA: TGTGCCAGCAGGGCACAGGGTGAGTCTTGGAATTCACCCCTCCACTTT.

The genes are TRBV6-5 and TRBJ1-1; D is possibly TRBD1 (5 bases). V was cut by 7 bases and J by 4 bases, with 13 bases left in between. Germline assignment: CDR1 MNHEY and CDR2 SVGAGI. This CDR3 spans 13 amino acids. The CDR3 loop is CASKGEQGTEAFF. CDR3 DNA sequence: TGTGCCAGCAAAGGTGAGCAGGGCACTGAAGCTTTCTTT.